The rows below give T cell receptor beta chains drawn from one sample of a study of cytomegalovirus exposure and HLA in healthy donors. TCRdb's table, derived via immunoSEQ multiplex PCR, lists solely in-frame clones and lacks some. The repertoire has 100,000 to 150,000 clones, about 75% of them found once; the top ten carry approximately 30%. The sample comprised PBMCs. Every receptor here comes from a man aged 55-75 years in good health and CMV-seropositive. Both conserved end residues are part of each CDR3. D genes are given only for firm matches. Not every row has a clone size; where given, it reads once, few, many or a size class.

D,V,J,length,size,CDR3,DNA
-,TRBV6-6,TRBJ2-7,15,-,CASRDTGTLTGEQYF,TGTGCCAGCAGAGATACCGGGACACTAACAGGGGAGCAGTACTTC
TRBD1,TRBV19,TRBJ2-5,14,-,CASSAAQGAETQYF,TGTGCCAGTAGTGCAGCACAGGGGGCGGAGACCCAGTACTTC
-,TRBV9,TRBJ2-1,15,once,CASSATGSNYNEQFF,TGTGCCAGCAGCGCAACAGGGTCGAACTACAATGAGCAGTTCTTC
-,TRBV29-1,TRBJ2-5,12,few,CGHQEGGETQYF,TGCGGACACCAGGAGGGTGGGGAGACCCAGTACTTC
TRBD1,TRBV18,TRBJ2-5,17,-,CASSPARSGQGEETQYF,TGTGCCAGCTCACCAGCAAGATCGGGACAGGGGGAAGAGACCCAGTACTTC
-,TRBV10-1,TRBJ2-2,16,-,CASSEGRTANTGELFF,TGCGCCAGCAGTGAGGGGAGAACTGCGAACACCGGGGAGCTGTTTTTT
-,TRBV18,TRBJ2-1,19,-,CASSPLSYWTYQSYNEQFF,TGTGCCAGCTCACCACTATCATATTGGACTTACCAGTCCTACAATGAGCAGTTCTTC
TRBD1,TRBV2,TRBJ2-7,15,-,CASSPPGQASPEQYF,TGTGCCAGCAGTCCGCCGGGACAGGCAAGTCCCGAGCAGTACTTC
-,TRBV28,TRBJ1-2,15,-,CASIAAGPRGYGYTF,TGTGCCAGCATCGCCGCCGGCCCCAGGGGCTATGGCTACACCTTC
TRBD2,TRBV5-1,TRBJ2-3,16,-,CASSLGSGRGTDTQYF,TGCGCCAGCAGCCTAGGTAGCGGGAGAGGCACAGATACGCAGTATTTT
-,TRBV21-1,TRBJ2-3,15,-,CASSKSGGGSDTQYF,TGTGCCAGCAGCAAAAGCGGGGGGGGTTCAGATACGCAGTATTTT
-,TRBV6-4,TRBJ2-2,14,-,CASRRTANTGELFF,TGTGCCAGCAGGAGGACAGCGAACACCGGGGAGCTGTTTTTT
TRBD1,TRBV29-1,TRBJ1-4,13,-,CSGLQGRDEKLFF,TGCAGCGGTCTACAGGGGCGGGACGAAAAACTGTTTTTT